The source of this TCR beta chain is a study of CD8 T cells in ankylosing spondylitis. This clonotype was seen ten or more times. Germline CDR1 SGDLS, CDR2 YYNGEE. The V gene lost 5 bases and the J gene lost 0 bases, with 10 bases spanning the gap. The CDR3 has 14 amino acids. Each CDR3 protein gets one entry after TCRdb re-called the 5' RACE reads with MiXCR. The sample lists about 42,000 distinct CDR3 sequences, approximately 2.6% occurring once. The specimen sequenced was blood, either unsorted or a sorted T cell fraction (not recorded which). The sequence came from a male donor with ankylosing spondylitis or in good health (not recorded which). The chain combines TRBV9 with TRBJ2-3, with unresolved D. The CDR3 DNA reads TGTGCCAGCAGGGGCGTGGGGAGCACAGATACGCAGTATTTT. Its translation is CASRGVGSTDTQYF.